The entry below gives a single T cell receptor (beta chain) sequence along with its context. Its specificity is unknown. The data stem from a study of beta chain features in type 1 diabetes. Overall study findings and caveats: Patients with Type 1 diabetes showed moderately but significantly shorter TCRB CDR3s in all four CD4+ subsets.

Expressed TCRB transcripts got sequenced, as all isolated RNA was reverse transcribed. Produced via immunoSEQ multiplex PCR; TCRdb's table is partial and in-frame only. In the table there are 300,000 or so clones, approximately 9.9% of which are singletons. After removal of 1 base from V and 1 base from J, the junction contained 8 bases not matched to a gene. The CDR3 contains 19 residues. Germline CDR1 SGHTA, CDR2 FQGNSA. The chain recombines TRBV7-2 with TRBJ2-5; 14 bases are a match to TRBD2. The sequence was obtained from a man aged 30 to 45 with type 1 diabetes. The sample taken for sequencing was central memory CD4+ T cells from blood. CDR3 bases: TGTGCCAGCAGCTTAGGGGGGACTAGCGGGAGACCCTCCCAAGAGACCCAGTACTTC. Protein product: CASSLGGTSGRPSQETQYF.